The next 29 T cell receptor beta chains were all read from a single sample in a study of neurological immune-mediated disorders. MiXCR, applied by TCRdb to the 5' RACE reads, yields one record per CDR3 protein. The data show some 37,000 distinct CDR3 sequences, roughly 5% seen once. The sequenced material came from CD4+ T cells from blood. The receptor set was obtained from a man younger than 35 in good health.

This clonotype was seen ten or more times. The V call is TRBV6-1, the J call TRBJ2-6, with D unclear. There are 13 residues in the CDR3. Germline CDR1 reads MNHNS; CDR2 reads SASEGT. With 7 bases removed from V and 4 bases from J, the gap between germline ends came to 8 bases. The CDR3 protein is CASTLRGANVLTF. The CDR3 nucleotides read TGTGCCAGCACCCTCCGGGGGGCCAACGTCCTGACTTTC.

There are many counts of this clonotype. The chain carries TRBV15 and TRBJ2-3; unclear D gene. CDR1 and CDR2 from the germline V gene are LNHNV and YYDKDF (reference sequence). Trimming took 9 bases from V and 7 from J, leaving 14 bases between them. This CDR3 is built from 12 residues. In DNA, the CDR3 is TGTGCCACGACCGCTTTAGGAAATACGCAGTATTTT. Translated: CATTALGNTQYF.

This clonotype was observed at least ten times. The chain links TRBV7-9 to TRBJ1-4, with D possibly TRBD1 on 5 matching bases. Per germline, CDR1 SEHNR and CDR2 FQNEAQ (reference sequence). The CDR3 spans 14 residues. The ends were cut back, 1 base at V and 7 bases at J, with 10 bases in the middle. The chain's CDR3 is CASSLGGGIEKLFF. The CDR3 DNA sequence: TGTGCCAGCAGCTTAGGGGGCGGGATTGAAAAACTGTTTTTT.

This clonotype was detected many times. The chain combines TRBV5-1 with TRBJ1-1; tentative D call: TRBD1 (5 bases). CDR3 length: 14 residues. V lost 2 bases and J lost 1, with 9 bases in between. Germline CDR1 is SGHRS and CDR2 is YFSETQ. CDR3 DNA sequence: TGCGCCAGCAGCTTCCCCGACAGGAACACTGAAGCTTTCTTT. It specifies CASSFPDRNTEAFF.

This clonotype was seen ten or more times. This sequence joins TRBV7-2 and TRBJ1-1, with 10 bases lining up with TRBD1. CDR3 length: 16 residues. The ends lost 8 bases at V and 3 bases at J; junction bases unmatched: 12. Germline loops: CDR1 SGHTA, CDR2 FQGNSA. CDR3 loop: CASCPGQGKRDTEAFF. The CDR3 DNA follows: TGTGCCAGCTGCCCGGGACAGGGGAAGAGGGACACTGAAGCTTTCTTT.

This clonotype was picked up many times. V and J are TRBV18 and TRBJ2-2; D unclear. Germline V lookup: CDR1 KGHSH, CDR2 LQKENI. CDR3 length equals 14 residues. The V end was cut by 3 bases, the J end by 3 bases, with 8 bases between. The CDR3 DNA reads as TGTGCCAGCTCACCGCAATGGGACACCGGGGAGCTGTTTTTT. Amino acids: CASSPQWDTGELFF.

This clonotype has ten or more counts. The chain links TRBV3-1 to TRBJ2-3, with D uncertain. The length of the CDR3 is 14 residues. V gave up 3 bases and J gave up 3 bases, with 10 bases separating them. Germline V gene data show CDR1 as LGHDT and CDR2 as YNNKEL (reference sequence). CDR3 DNA: TGTGCCAGCAGCCAGGGTCGGAGAACAGATACGCAGTATTTT. This codes for CASSQGRRTDTQYF.

This clonotype showed up many times. V and J are TRBV5-1 and TRBJ2-3; tentative D call: TRBD1 (5 bases). The CDR3 totals 16 residues. Per the germline V gene, CDR1 is SGHRS and CDR2 is YFSETQ. The V end was cut by 0 bases, the J end by 0 bases, with 11 bases between. The CDR3 loop reads CASSLATAASTDTQYF. The CDR3 nucleotides read TGCGCCAGCAGCTTGGCGACAGCCGCTAGCACAGATACGCAGTATTTT.

In this sample, this clonotype turned up many times. The rearrangement links TRBV11-2 to TRBJ2-1; the D gene is possibly TRBD2 (7 bases). Germline-derived CDR1 and CDR2 are SGHAT and FQNNGV. The CDR3 loop spans 18 amino acids. Trimming removed 4 bases at V and 0 bases at J, with 19 bases between. The CDR3 DNA is TGTGCCAGCAGCTCCCAAACGGGGGGCCTAAGCTCCTACAATGAGCAGTTCTTC. Translated, it gives CASSSQTGGLSSYNEQFF.

In the case of this clonotype: A much larger clone differs by one base, so this may be a read error. This chain connects TRBV5-1 to TRBJ2-7; the D gene could be TRBD1 or TRBD2 (5 bases each). V lost 0 bases and J lost 5, with 15 bases in between. The CDR3 extends over 15 amino acids. Germline CDR1 and CDR2: SGHRS and YFSETQ. CDR3 bases: TGCGCCAGCAGCTTGGTGTCCGGGACGTCAAACGAGCAGTACTTC. Translated, it gives CASSLVSGTSNEQYF.

This clonotype came up many times. The CDR3 DNA reads TGTGCCAGCAGGACGGGAGATCAGCCCCAGCATTTT. It translates to CASRTGDQPQHF. The chain joins TRBV7-3 to TRBJ1-5; unclear D gene. Germline CDR1 is SGHTA and CDR2 is FQGTGA. The CDR3 sequence is 12 residues long. The ends were cut back, 6 bases at V and 5 bases at J, with 8 bases in the middle.

This clonotype appeared a few times. The rearrangement uses TRBV20-1 and TRBJ2-2; D may be TRBD1 or TRBD2 (5 bases each). Germline assignment: CDR1 DFQATT and CDR2 SNEGSKA (reference sequence). The CDR3 runs 16 residues. V was cut by 3 bases and J by 0 bases, with 14 bases left in between. CDR3 sequence: CSARGPGPSNTGELFF. The DNA for the CDR3 is TGCAGTGCTAGGGGTCCGGGACCTTCGAACACCGGGGAGCTGTTTTTT.

This clonotype was recorded at least ten times. The chain links TRBV7-2 to TRBJ2-7, with D possibly being TRBD2 (6 bases). The CDR3 runs 13 residues. With 3 bases removed from V and 5 bases from J, the gap between germline ends came to 11 bases. CDR1 is SGHTA, CDR2 FQGNSA, per germline. This CDR3 is CASSLRREDEQYF. The CDR3 DNA reads as TGTGCCAGCAGCTTGCGTAGGGAGGACGAGCAGTACTTC.

This clonotype showed up many times. The rearrangement uses TRBV15 and TRBJ1-6; D gene unclear. Germline V lookup: CDR1 LNHNV, CDR2 YYDKDF (reference sequence). This CDR3 has 14 residues. The germline V and J ends were trimmed by 5 bases and 7 bases, with 12 bases remaining between them. The chain's CDR3 is CATSGRSLNSPLHF. The CDR3 bases are TGTGCCACCAGCGGGAGGTCTTTAAATTCACCCCTCCACTTT.

This clonotype was seen repeatedly, ten times or more. The chain couples TRBV11-1 to TRBJ2-1; TRBD2 might be the D (5 bases). From germline, CDR1 is SGHAT and CDR2 FQDESV (reference sequence). The CDR3 extends over 13 amino acids. V gave up 3 bases and J gave up 7 bases, with 10 bases separating them. DNA for the CDR3: TGTGCCAGCAGCTTTCAGTCGGGGAATGAGCAGTTCTTC. It encodes CASSFQSGNEQFF.

This clonotype was counted many times. V gene TRBV15 combines with J gene TRBJ1-6; no reliable D call. The germline V and J ends were trimmed by 1 base and 9 bases, with 13 bases remaining between them. This CDR3 spans 15 amino acids. The germline CDR1 and CDR2 sequences are LNHNV and YYDKDF (reference sequence). This CDR3 reads CATSRAAGRGSPLHF. CDR3 DNA sequence: TGTGCCACCAGCAGAGCTGCGGGTCGTGGTTCACCCCTCCACTTT.

This clonotype was recorded many times. The genes are TRBV18 and TRBJ2-1; TRBD1 matches at 10 bases. Germline trimming cut 3 bases from V and 2 bases from J; bases unmatched to any gene: 4. The CDR3 runs 16 residues. Germline loops: CDR1 KGHSH, CDR2 LQKENI. The CDR3 DNA reads as TGTGCCAGCTCACCCCGGGACAGGGGTACCTACAATGAGCAGTTCTTC. This sequence encodes CASSPRDRGTYNEQFF. The whole variable domain, filled in from reference TRBV18 and TRBJ2-1, reads NAGVMQNPRHLVRRRGQEARLRCSPMKGHSHVYWYRQLPEEGLKFMVYLQKENIIDESGMPKERFSAEFPKEGPSILRIQQVVRGDSAAYFCASSPRDRGTYNEQFFGPGTRLTVL.

This clonotype was seen at least ten times. The chain links TRBV3-1 to TRBJ2-7, with a tentative D call TRBD1 (5 bases). The CDR3 consists of 13 residues. V lost 4 bases and J lost 1, with 8 bases in between. The V gene's germline CDR1 is LGHDT and CDR2 YNNKEL (reference sequence). CDR3 in amino acids: CASSRSGSYEQYF. The CDR3 nucleotides read TGTGCCAGCAGCCGGTCAGGGTCCTACGAGCAGTACTTC.

Concerning this clonotype itself: One junction end does not reproduce the germline sequence, and a read error may be involved. V and J are TRBV7-2 and TRBJ1-1; a possible D gene is TRBD1 (5 bases). Germline loops: CDR1 SGHTA, CDR2 FQGNSA. CDR3 length: 14 amino acids. This CDR3 reads CASSFTGRNIEAFF. CDR3 bases: TGTGCCAGTAGCTTCACAGGTCGGAACATTGAAGCTTTCTTT.

This clonotype was counted at least ten times. The chain couples TRBV29-1 to TRBJ2-5; 8 nucleotides line up with TRBD2. There are 14 residues in the CDR3. With 7 bases clipped from V and 1 base from J, the junction kept 8 bases outside the gene matches. Germline V gene sequence: CDR1 SQVTM, CDR2 ANQGSEA. The CDR3 is CSGYSGALQETQYF. CDR3 coding DNA: TGCAGCGGATATAGCGGGGCCCTCCAAGAGACCCAGTACTTC. Variable domain in full (rest from reference TRBV29-1 and TRBJ2-5): SAVISQKPSRDICQRGTSLTIQCQVDSQVTMMFWYRQQPGQSLTLIATANQGSEATYESGFVIDKFPISRPNLTFSTLTVSNMSPEDSSIYLCSGYSGALQETQYFGPGTRLLVL.

This clonotype has a count of ten or more. The chain is built from TRBV12-3 or TRBV12-4 and TRBJ1-1, with TRBD1 matching 9 bases. Trimming at V came to 6 bases and at J to 11 bases, leaving 10 bases not matched to a gene. This CDR3 region has 13 residues. This chain's CDR3 is CASSLTGGAGAFF. The CDR3, as DNA: TGTGCCAGCAGCCTTACAGGGGGCGCGGGGGCTTTCTTT.

The chain is built from TRBV6-2 or TRBV6-3 and TRBJ1-1; a weak D match, TRBD1 (6 bases). This CDR3 region has 14 residues. The V gene lost 5 bases and the J gene lost 7 bases, with 17 bases spanning the gap. CDR1 is MNHEY, CDR2 SVGEGT, per germline. The CDR3 DNA follows: TGTGCCAGCAGTCCACTAACCAGGGGCCGTGAAGCTTTCTTT. Residues: CASSPLTRGREAFF.

Ten or more counts support this clonotype. This rearrangement joins TRBV14 to TRBJ2-4; 12 bases map to TRBD2. Germline V gene data show CDR1 as SGHDN and CDR2 as FVKESK. The CDR3 totals 15 residues. Losses at the gene ends were 4 bases for V and 5 bases for J; bases not matched to a gene: 3. The CDR3: CASSRTSGAQNIQYF. CDR3 coding DNA: TGTGCCAGCAGCCGGACTAGCGGGGCCCAAAACATTCAGTACTTC.

This clonotype was found many times. V usage is TRBV6-5 and J usage is TRBJ1-2, with D tentatively TRBD1 (6 bases). V lost 5 bases and J 6 bases, leaving 13 bases between the germline ends. Germline CDR1 reads MNHEY; CDR2 reads SVGAGI. The CDR3 contains 13 residues. CDR3 protein: CASSRGRWDGYTF. The CDR3 DNA is TGTGCCAGCAGTCGGGGGCGGTGGGATGGCTACACCTTC.

This clonotype was counted ten times or more. The chain joins TRBV5-1 to TRBJ1-6; no reliable D call. The CDR3 is 15 amino acids. Germline V gene sequence: CDR1 SGHRS, CDR2 YFSETQ. V was trimmed by 6 bases and J by 3 bases, leaving 13 bases between them. The CDR3 reads CASTLDSDYNSPLHF. The CDR3 DNA reads TGCGCCAGCACGCTGGACTCAGACTATAATTCACCCCTCCACTTT.

The sample holds many counts of this clonotype. The V gene is TRBV5-1, the J gene TRBJ1-2; D not resolved. V lost 0 bases and J 8 bases, leaving 14 bases between the germline ends. The germline V gene encodes CDR1 SGHRS and CDR2 YFSETQ. The CDR3 consists of 14 residues. CDR3 DNA sequence: TGCGCCAGCAGCTTGGAAGGTAGGATAAGAGGCTACACCTTC. It translates to CASSLEGRIRGYTF.

This clonotype was seen ten or more times. V usage is TRBV6-5 and J usage is TRBJ1-4; D is uncertain. Trimming took off 0 bases at V and 6 bases at J, with 23 bases between the two ends. Germline CDR1 reads MNHEY; CDR2 reads SVGAGI. This CDR3 is 19 amino acids long. CDR3 sequence: CASSYSVASQKRGYEKLFF. The CDR3 nucleotides read TGTGCCAGCAGTTACTCGGTCGCGTCCCAAAAACGGGGTTATGAAAAACTGTTTTTT.

This clonotype was seen at least ten times. The V call is TRBV5-1, the J call TRBJ2-2, with D perhaps matching TRBD1 (6 bases). Germline CDR1 SGHRS, CDR2 YFSETQ. Trimming removed 2 bases at V and 0 bases at J, with 11 bases between. This CDR3 has 16 amino acids. The CDR3: CASSLTRGSNTGELFF. The CDR3 bases are TGCGCCAGCAGCTTAACCAGGGGATCGAACACCGGGGAGCTGTTTTTT.

Many counts were recorded for this clonotype. This rearrangement joins TRBV7-2 to TRBJ1-1; TRBD1 is a possible D gene (6 bases). The CDR3 totals 14 residues. V was trimmed by 1 base and J by 5 bases, leaving 11 bases between them. Germline V gene sequence: CDR1 SGHTA, CDR2 FQGNSA. CDR3 residues: CASSLGGQRTEAFF. In DNA, the CDR3 is TGTGCCAGCAGCTTAGGGGGACAACGGACTGAAGCTTTCTTT.